The 29 T cell receptor beta chains in this list originate from one sample, sequenced in a study of blood T cell repertoires in COVID-19. Profiling relied on immunoSEQ multiplex PCR, and the TCRdb table lists in-frame clones only, not all of them. The sample holds about 89,000 clones, approximately 75% seen once. Sequencing was carried out using peripheral blood. All receptors derive from a woman older than 75 with acute or convalescent COVID-19.

The chain uses TRBV2 and TRBJ2-2, with TRBD2 as a possible D gene (6 bases). This CDR3 contains 16 residues. V gave up 5 bases and J gave up 0 bases, with 13 bases separating them. The germline CDR1 and CDR2 sequences are SNHLY and FYNNEI. CDR3 protein: CASSRDSITNTGELFF. The DNA for the CDR3 is TGTGCCAGCAGTCGGGACTCAATAACGAACACCGGGGAGCTGTTTTTT.

The chain carries TRBV28 and TRBJ1-6, with 7 bases lining up with TRBD1. Germline V gene sequence: CDR1 MDHEN, CDR2 SYDVKM. The ends lost 2 bases at V and 6 bases at J; junction bases unmatched: 4. CDR3 length: 15 residues. The CDR3 DNA is TGTGCCAGCAGTTTAAGCACAGGGGTTAATTCACCCCTCCACTTT. Its translation is CASSLSTGVNSPLHF.

The chain links TRBV2 to TRBJ2-2; D may be TRBD1 (5 bases). V dropped 2 bases and J dropped 9 bases, with 7 bases sitting between them. This CDR3 region has 12 residues. Germline V lookup: CDR1 SNHLY, CDR2 FYNNEI. CDR3 sequence reads: CASSEQGWELFF. CDR3 sequence (DNA): TGTGCCAGCAGTGAACAGGGTTGGGAGCTGTTTTTT.

J is TRBJ1-4 and V is TRBV29-1; the D is unclear. V dropped 6 bases and J dropped 2 bases, with 4 bases sitting between them. Germline CDR1 and CDR2: SQVTM and ANQGSEA. The CDR3 contains 11 residues. CDR3 sequence: CSVSTNEKLFF. CDR3 sequence (DNA): TGCAGCGTCAGTACTAATGAAAAACTGTTTTTT.

The V call is TRBV6-5, the J call TRBJ1-2; 9 bases agree with TRBD1. The CDR3 runs to 13 residues. Germline V gene lookup returns CDR1 MNHEY and CDR2 SVGAGI. V was clipped by 9 bases and J by 6 bases; unmatched bases: 8. The CDR3, as DNA: TGTGCCAGTAAATTAAGGGACAGGGATGGCTACACCTTC. Translation gives CASKLRDRDGYTF.

The chain links TRBV4-1 to TRBJ1-6; 9 nucleotides align to TRBD1. This CDR3 spans 17 amino acids. CDR1 is MGHRA and CDR2 is YSYEKL in the germline V gene. Unmatched junction bases numbered 10, after V lost 4 bases and J lost 6 bases. This CDR3 reads CASSLQEGQGSNSPLHF. CDR3 bases: TGCGCCAGCAGCCTCCAAGAGGGACAGGGTTCTAATTCACCCCTCCACTTT.

This clone was found a few times. The genes are TRBV19 and TRBJ1-1, with TRBD1 identical over 9 bases. Trimming cost V 7 bases and J 6 bases; bases outside gene matches: 9. Germline CDR1 and CDR2: LNHDA and SQIVND (reference sequence). The CDR3 contains 14 residues. CDR3 sequence reads: CASIVDRGFPEAFF. The CDR3 nucleotides are TGTGCCAGTATCGTGGACAGGGGCTTCCCTGAAGCTTTCTTT.

The chain employs TRBV4-3 and TRBJ1-2, with 9 bases matching TRBD1. Losses at the gene ends were 0 bases for V and 7 bases for J; bases not matched to a gene: 3. Germline V CDR1 and CDR2: LGHNA, YSLEER. The CDR3 loop spans 14 amino acids. The CDR3 coding sequence is TGCGCCAGCAGCCAAGATACAGGGGGCCTTGGCTACACCTTC. Translated: CASSQDTGGLGYTF.

V usage is TRBV28 and J usage is TRBJ1-2; maybe TRBD1 (5 bases). The length of the CDR3 is 14 residues. Germline values: CDR1 MDHEN, CDR2 SYDVKM. V was clipped by 5 bases and J by 9 bases, with 19 bases between them. DNA of the CDR3: TGTGCCAGCAGTACAGGACGGGCCTTGACGAGCTACACCTTC. It translates to CASSTGRALTSYTF.

The chain uses TRBV19 and TRBJ1-6; D is unclear. This CDR3 spans 16 amino acids. Germline CDR1 and CDR2: LNHDA and SQIVND (reference sequence). V was shortened by 7 bases and J by 7 bases, with 20 bases between the two germline ends. Here the CDR3 DNA reads TGTGCCAGTACTTCACGGGCAGCTAGAGGGAATTCACCCCTCCACTTT. Protein: CASTSRAARGNSPLHF.

The V gene is TRBV15, the J gene TRBJ2-4; 7 bases agree with TRBD2. CDR1 is LNHNV and CDR2 is YYDKDF in the germline V gene (reference sequence). The CDR3 runs 17 residues. With 1 base clipped from V and 1 base from J, the junction kept 7 bases outside the gene matches. The CDR3 bases are TGTGCCACCAGCAGAGGGGGCGGGGGTGTTGCCAAAAACATTCAGTACTTC. Translating it yields CATSRGGGGVAKNIQYF.

This clone was detected only a few times. CDR3 sequence (DNA): TGTGCCAGCAGCTTAGGGTCCGAGGGGGCTAGAGGAGCTTTCTTT. It is translated as CASSLGSEGARGAFF. The chain carries TRBV7-2 and TRBJ1-1; TRBD1 matches 7 bases. CDR1 and CDR2 (germline): SGHTA, FQGNSA. V lost 1 base to trimming and J lost 10 bases; unmatched junction nucleotides: 12. The CDR3 is 15 residues long.

The chain joins TRBV6-2 or TRBV6-3 to TRBJ2-2; D is perhaps TRBD1 (5 bases). Trimming removed 2 bases at V and 4 bases at J, with 11 bases between. The V gene's germline CDR1 is MNHEY and CDR2 SVGEGT. This CDR3 has 15 residues. The CDR3 DNA sequence: TGTGCCAGCAGTTACCTGCGTCAGGGCACCGGGGAGCTGTTTTTT. Translated: CASSYLRQGTGELFF.

Only one count was recorded for this clone. The chain recombines TRBV7-9 with TRBJ1-2; TRBD1 might be the D (5 bases). Germline CDR1 SEHNR, CDR2 FQNEAQ (reference sequence). The CDR3 is 13 residues long. Trimming removed 6 bases from V and 0 bases from J, with 8 bases in between. This chain's CDR3 is CASRDTANYGYTF. Here the CDR3 DNA reads TGTGCCAGCAGGGACACGGCTAACTATGGCTACACCTTC.

V usage is TRBV5-1 and J usage is TRBJ2-1; 8 nucleotides align to TRBD2. Per germline, CDR1 SGHRS and CDR2 YFSETQ. After removal of 2 bases from V and 4 bases from J, the junction contained 5 bases not matched to a gene. The CDR3 runs 15 residues. CDR3 sequence reads: CASSFGGAGYNEQFF. Written as DNA, the CDR3 is TGCGCCAGCAGCTTCGGGGGGGCCGGATACAATGAGCAGTTCTTC.

The chain employs TRBV3-1 (or the pseudogene TRBV3-2) and TRBJ2-5; D perhaps matches TRBD2 (6 bases). With 0 bases removed from V and 4 bases from J, the gap between germline ends came to 12 bases. Germline CDR1 and CDR2: LGHDT and YNNKEL (reference sequence). The CDR3 totals 15 residues. Written as DNA, the CDR3 is TGTGCCAGCAGCCAAGAGCGGACTACCCCAGAGACCCAGTACTTC. This encodes CASSQERTTPETQYF.

This CDR3 reads CASSPRGANYGYTF. CDR3 DNA sequence: TGTGCCAGCAGCCCCAGGGGGGCTAACTATGGCTACACCTTC. The chain links TRBV5-4 to TRBJ1-2; 7 bases fit TRBD1. Trimming cost V 4 bases and J 0 bases; bases outside gene matches: 3. Per the germline V gene, CDR1 is SGHNT and CDR2 is YYREEE (reference sequence). This CDR3 has 14 amino acids.

A few counts support this clone. The rearrangement uses TRBV11-2 and TRBJ2-7; D gene ambiguous. V shed 5 bases and J shed 4 bases, with 6 bases lying between them. The CDR3 has 11 residues. Germline values: CDR1 SGHAT, CDR2 FQNNGV. The CDR3 loop is CASSRGYEQYF. CDR3 in DNA: TGTGCCAGCAGCCGCGGTTACGAGCAGTACTTC.

The table lists this clone with a count of one. This rearrangement joins TRBV9 to TRBJ1-2; weak D call: TRBD1 (6 bases). Trimming took 4 bases from V and 4 from J, leaving 17 bases between them. The germline V gene encodes CDR1 SGDLS and CDR2 YYNGEE. This CDR3 has 15 residues. DNA of the CDR3: TGTGCCAGCAGCACAACAGGGAACCAAGGCTATGGCTACACCTTC. Its translation is CASSTTGNQGYGYTF.

The V call is TRBV9, the J call TRBJ1-6; possible D gene TRBD1, 6 bases. The V end was cut by 4 bases, the J end by 7 bases, with 18 bases between. Germline lookup yields CDR1 SGDLS and CDR2 YYNGEE. This CDR3 spans 16 amino acids. The CDR3: CASSQDGGPPNSPLHF. The CDR3 DNA reads as TGTGCCAGCAGCCAAGACGGGGGGCCCCCCAATTCACCCCTCCACTTT.

The chain employs TRBV5-1 and TRBJ1-1; 9 bases line up with TRBD1. The CDR3 contains 15 residues. V lost 0 bases to trimming and J lost 5 bases; unmatched junction nucleotides: 5. Germline CDR1 is SGHRS and CDR2 is YFSETQ. In nucleotides, the CDR3 is TGCGCCAGCAGCTTGGAACAGGGGGCCGAAACTGAAGCTTTCTTT. As protein: CASSLEQGAETEAFF.

The CDR3 bases are TGTGCCAGCAGCCCCGCGGGAGGGGGGAGCTACACCTTC. Its protein is CASSPAGGGSYTF. The rearrangement links TRBV3-1 (or the pseudogene TRBV3-2) to TRBJ1-2; TRBD1 is a possible D gene (6 bases). Germline V lookup: CDR1 LGHDT, CDR2 YNNKEL (reference sequence). V was shortened by 4 bases and J by 9 bases, with 15 bases between the two germline ends. CDR3 length: 13 amino acids.

The chain uses TRBV6-2 or TRBV6-3 and TRBJ2-7, with 7 bases matching TRBD2. The V segment lost 7 bases and the J segment 3 bases; nucleotides outside the gene matches: 9. CDR3 length: 14 amino acids. Germline V gene data show CDR1 as MNHEY and CDR2 as SVGEGT. The CDR3 region has the DNA TGTGCCAGCAACCCCTTGGGGGGGGGCTACGAGCAGTACTTC. Protein sequence: CASNPLGGGYEQYF.

The genes are TRBV4-1 and TRBJ1-6, with TRBD1 matching 10 bases. The CDR3 consists of 16 residues. In germline, CDR1 is MGHRA, CDR2 YSYEKL. V lost 4 bases and J lost 9; bases outside the gene matches: 9. The CDR3 region is CASSPGQGIVRSPLHF. The CDR3 nucleotides are TGCGCCAGCAGCCCGGGACAGGGGATAGTACGTTCACCCCTCCACTTT.

J is TRBJ1-2 and V is TRBV3-1 (or the pseudogene TRBV3-2), with 8 bases fitting TRBD1. The CDR3 loop spans 16 amino acids. Trimming removed 0 bases from V and 6 bases from J; junction bases left unmatched: 9. Germline V lookup: CDR1 LGHDT, CDR2 YNNKEL (reference sequence). CDR3 in DNA: TGTGCCAGCAGCCAAGACCGCCCCGGGACAGGACATGGCTACACCTTC. Translating it yields CASSQDRPGTGHGYTF.

The V and J genes are TRBV7-9 and TRBJ2-2; D ambiguous. The V end was cut by 8 bases, the J end by 0 bases, with 10 bases between. In germline, CDR1 is SEHNR, CDR2 FQNEAQ (reference sequence). The CDR3 contains 14 residues. This CDR3 reads CASHLQANTGELFF. The CDR3 bases are TGTGCCAGCCACCTTCAGGCGAACACCGGGGAGCTGTTTTTT.

The chain uses TRBV7-6 and TRBJ2-2; maybe TRBD1 (5 bases). Trimming pared 1 base from V and 0 bases from J, leaving 12 bases between. The CDR3 is made up of 17 amino acids. From germline, CDR1 is SGHVS and CDR2 FNYEAQ. CDR3 loop: CASSLGGASANTGELFF. CDR3 DNA: TGTGCCAGCAGCTTAGGTGGGGCTTCCGCGAACACCGGGGAGCTGTTTTTT. Full variable domain (rest looked up from reference TRBV7-6 and TRBJ2-2): GAGVSQSPRYKVTKRGQDVALRCDPISGHVSLYWYRQALGQGPEFLTYFNYEAQQDKSGLPNDRFSAERPEGSISTLTIQRTEQRDSAMYRCASSLGGASANTGELFFGEGSRLTVL.

J is TRBJ1-2 and V is TRBV10-3; 10 nucleotides agree with TRBD1. The CDR3 runs 18 residues. Germline assignment: CDR1 ENHRY and CDR2 SYGVKD. The V and J ends lost 6 bases and 4 bases, in that order; junction bases with no gene match: 17. This chain's CDR3 is CAIRETRDRGRAFYGYTF. The CDR3 nucleotides are TGTGCCATCAGAGAGACCCGGGACAGGGGACGGGCATTCTATGGCTACACCTTC.

In this sample, this clone turned up once. The gene calls are TRBV7-8 and TRBJ2-7; maybe TRBD2 (6 bases). Trimming left V 2 bases short and J 6 bases short, with 17 bases between. From germline, CDR1 is SGHVS and CDR2 FQNEAQ. The CDR3 loop spans 15 amino acids. In DNA, the CDR3 is TGTGCCAGCAGCTTAATTGGGGGGACCACTGGCGAGCAGTACTTC. This codes for CASSLIGGTTGEQYF.